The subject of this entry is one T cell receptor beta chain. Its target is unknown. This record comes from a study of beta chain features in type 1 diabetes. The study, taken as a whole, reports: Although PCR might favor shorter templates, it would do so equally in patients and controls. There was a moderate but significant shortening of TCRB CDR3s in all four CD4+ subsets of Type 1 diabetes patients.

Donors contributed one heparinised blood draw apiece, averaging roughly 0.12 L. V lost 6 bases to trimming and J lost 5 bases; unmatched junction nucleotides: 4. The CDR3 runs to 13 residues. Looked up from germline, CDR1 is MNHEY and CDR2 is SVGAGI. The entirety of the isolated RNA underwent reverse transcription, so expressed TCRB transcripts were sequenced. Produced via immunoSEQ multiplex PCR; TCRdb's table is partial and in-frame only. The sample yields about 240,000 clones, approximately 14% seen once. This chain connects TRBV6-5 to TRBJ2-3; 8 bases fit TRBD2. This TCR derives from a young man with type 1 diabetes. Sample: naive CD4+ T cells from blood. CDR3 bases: TGTGCCAGCAGCACTAGCGGACTAGATACGCAGTATTTT. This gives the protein CASSTSGLDTQYF.